This TCR beta chain was identified in a study of cytomegalovirus exposure and HLA in healthy donors. Study-wide results and limits: In a later analysis, several top co-occurrence clusters appeared linked to parvovirus B19, influenza, CMV and Epstein-Barr virus. Sequencing likely caused a cluster of highly shared sequence variants. Associated with cytomegalovirus, according to the listing, were 150 to 200 TCR beta chains.

In its sample, this clone was seen a few times. Its antigen is not known. In germline, CDR1 is KGHSH, CDR2 LQKENI. The germline V and J ends were trimmed by 3 bases and 0 bases, with 10 bases remaining between them. The CDR3 is 15 residues long. The PCR ran on 60 Vbeta and 13 Jbeta primers. The protocol was immunoSEQ multiplex PCR, while the TCRdb copy is restricted to in-frame clones and leaves out a portion. The sample has about 130,000 clones, around 69% seen once. Specimen: PBMCs. The sequence came from a human donor in good health. The chain has TRBV18 and TRBJ2-3, with a possible D match to TRBD2 (6 bases). CDR3 amino acids: CASSPRETSTDTQYF. The CDR3 region has the DNA TGTGCCAGCTCACCGCGGGAAACTAGCACAGATACGCAGTATTTT.